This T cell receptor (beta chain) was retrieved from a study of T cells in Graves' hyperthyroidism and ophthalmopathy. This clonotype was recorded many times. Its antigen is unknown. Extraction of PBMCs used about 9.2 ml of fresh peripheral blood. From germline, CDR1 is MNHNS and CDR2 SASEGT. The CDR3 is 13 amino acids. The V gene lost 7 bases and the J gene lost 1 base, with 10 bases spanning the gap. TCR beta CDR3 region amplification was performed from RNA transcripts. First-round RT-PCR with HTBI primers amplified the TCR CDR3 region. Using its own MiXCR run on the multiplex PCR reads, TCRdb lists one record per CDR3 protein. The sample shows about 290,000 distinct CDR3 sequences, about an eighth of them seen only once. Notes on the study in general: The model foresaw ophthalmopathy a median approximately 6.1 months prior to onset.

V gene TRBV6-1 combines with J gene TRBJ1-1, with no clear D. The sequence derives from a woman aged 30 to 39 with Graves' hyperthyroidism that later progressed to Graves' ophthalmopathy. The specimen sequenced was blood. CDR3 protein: CASKSPPNTEAFF. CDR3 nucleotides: TGTGCCAGCAAATCCCCACCGAACACTGAAGCTTTCTTT.